This T cell receptor beta chain comes out of a study of response to subunit inactivated influenza vaccine. Germline V gives CDR1 MNHNS, CDR2 SASEGT. The CDR3 contains 13 residues. Trimming shortened V by 2 bases and J by 6 bases, and 10 bases separated the two germline ends. Points from the study as a whole: Each seasonal influenza vaccination recruits few new T cells, the authors suggested.

TCRdb passed the RT-PCR reads through MiXCR, listing each CDR3 protein once. The table records about 700,000 distinct CDR3 sequences, approximately 15% of them present only once. This clonotype was seen ten or more times. Its antigen is currently unknown. Sequences were derived from PBMCs from blood, sampled roughly 15 days before vaccination. The rearrangement joins TRBV6-1 to TRBJ1-2, with a weak D call TRBD1 (5 bases). This clonotype was sampled from a man aged 50-59 years who received an inactivated influenza vaccine. CDR3 DNA sequence: TGTGCCAGCAGTGAAACCCAGGGCCATGGCTACACCTTC. Translating it yields CASSETQGHGYTF.